The present T cell receptor beta chain was sequenced within a study of response to subunit inactivated influenza vaccine. Study observations and caveats: With each seasonal influenza vaccination, the authors suggested, few new T cells are recruited.

Trimming pared 8 bases from V and 1 base from J, leaving 14 bases between. The CDR3 covers 14 residues. CDR1 is SEHNR and CDR2 is FQNEAQ in the germline V gene (reference sequence). Concerning this clonotype: Its antigen is unidentified.

TCRdb reprocessed the RT-PCR reads with MiXCR, giving one entry per CDR3 protein. The data contain roughly 700,000 distinct CDR3 sequences, about 15% of them seen just once; the ten biggest clones take up 5.5% to 8%. The TCR comes from a man in his forties or fifties who received an inactivated influenza vaccine. This chain connects TRBV7-9 to TRBJ2-5; the D is unclear. Here the sequenced sample was PBMCs from blood, taken 14 to 15 days before vaccination. The CDR3 coding sequence is TGTGCCAGCGGTCTAGGTGGTAGCCAAGAGACCCAGTACTTC. Residues: CASGLGGSQETQYF.